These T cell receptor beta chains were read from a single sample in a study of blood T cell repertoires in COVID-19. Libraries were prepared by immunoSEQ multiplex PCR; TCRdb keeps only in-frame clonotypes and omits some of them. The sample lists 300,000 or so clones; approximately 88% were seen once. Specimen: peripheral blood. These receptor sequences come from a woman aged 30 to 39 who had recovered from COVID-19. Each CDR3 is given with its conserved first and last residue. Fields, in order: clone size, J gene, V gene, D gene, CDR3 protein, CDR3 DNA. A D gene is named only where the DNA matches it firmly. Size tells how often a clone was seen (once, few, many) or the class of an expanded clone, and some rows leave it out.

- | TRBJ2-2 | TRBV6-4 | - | CASSDSSYGELFF | TGTGCCAGCAGTGACTCGTCGTACGGGGAGCTGTTTTTT
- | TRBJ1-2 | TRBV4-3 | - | CASSQDSGYGYTF | TGCGCCAGCAGCCAAGATAGCGGCTATGGCTACACCTTC
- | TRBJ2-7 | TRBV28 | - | CASSLPNRDTYSYEQYF | TGTGCCAGCAGTCTACCAAACCGGGACACCTACTCCTACGAGCAGTACTTC
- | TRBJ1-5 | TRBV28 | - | CASSSRGGQPQHF | TGTGCCAGCAGCAGCCGGGGGGGTCAGCCCCAGCATTTT
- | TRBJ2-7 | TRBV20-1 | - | CSANRENEQYF | TGCAGTGCGAACAGGGAAAACGAGCAGTACTTC
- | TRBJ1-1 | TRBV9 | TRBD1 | CASSVGDRMGTEAFF | TGTGCCAGCAGCGTAGGGGACAGGATGGGTACTGAAGCTTTCTTT
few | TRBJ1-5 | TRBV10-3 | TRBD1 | CAISDHRGGNQPQHF | TGTGCCATCAGTGATCACAGGGGCGGGAATCAGCCCCAGCATTTT
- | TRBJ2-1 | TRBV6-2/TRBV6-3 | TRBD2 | CASSLRPLAASYNEQFF | TGTGCCAGCAGTTTACGACCCCTAGCGGCGTCCTACAATGAGCAGTTCTTC
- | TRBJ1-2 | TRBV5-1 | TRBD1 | CASSLSGTGDYGYTF | TGCGCCAGCAGCTTATCCGGGACAGGGGACTATGGCTACACCTTC
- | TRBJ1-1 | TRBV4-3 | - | CASSQVQGEPEAFF | TGCGCCAGCAGCCAAGTACAGGGAGAACCTGAAGCTTTCTTT
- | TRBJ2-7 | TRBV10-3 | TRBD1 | CATGGQGAEEQYF | TGTGCCACCGGCGGACAGGGGGCGGAGGAGCAGTACTTC
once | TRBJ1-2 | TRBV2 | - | CASSEFGVNYGYTF | TGTGCCAGCAGTGAGTTCGGGGTTAACTATGGCTACACCTTC
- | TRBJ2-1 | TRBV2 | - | CASSEDNIEQFF | TGTGCCAGCAGTGAAGACAATATTGAGCAGTTCTTC
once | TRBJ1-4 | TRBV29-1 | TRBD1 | CSATGQGANEKLFF | TGCAGCGCCACCGGACAGGGGGCGAATGAAAAACTGTTTTTT
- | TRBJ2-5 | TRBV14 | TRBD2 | CASSQREGSGAGETQYF | TGTGCCAGCAGCCAAAGGGAGGGGAGCGGCGCCGGGGAGACCCAGTACTTC
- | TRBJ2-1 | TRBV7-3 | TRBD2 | CASSPMAGEYNEQFF | TGTGCCAGCAGCCCCATGGCGGGGGAATACAATGAGCAGTTCTTC
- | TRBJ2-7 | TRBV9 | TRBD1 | CASSLAGGASYEQYF | TGTGCCAGCAGCCTCGCAGGGGGCGCTTCCTACGAGCAGTACTTC
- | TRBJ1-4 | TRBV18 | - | CASSPPGGTTNEKLFF | TGTGCCAGCTCACCACCGGGGGGAACAACTAATGAAAAACTGTTTTTT
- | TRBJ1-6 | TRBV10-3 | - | CAIRQEQNSPLHF | TGTGCCATAAGACAAGAACAAAATTCACCCCTCCACTTT
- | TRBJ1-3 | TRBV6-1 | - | CASSEVGQRAGNTIYF | TGTGCCAGCAGTGAAGTAGGACAGCGCGCTGGAAACACCATATATTTT
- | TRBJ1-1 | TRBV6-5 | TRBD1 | CASSYWDRGRRSLAFF | TGTGCCAGCAGTTACTGGGACAGGGGGCGTCGGTCCTTGGCTTTCTTT
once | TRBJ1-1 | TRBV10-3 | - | CAISVQGMNTEAFF | TGTGCCATCAGTGTACAGGGCATGAACACTGAAGCTTTCTTT
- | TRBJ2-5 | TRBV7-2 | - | CASSFSLQETQYF | TGTGCCAGCAGCTTCTCCCTGCAAGAGACCCAGTACTTC
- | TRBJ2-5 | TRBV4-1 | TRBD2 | CASSQYPGGETQYF | TGCGCCAGCAGCCAATACCCGGGAGGAGAGACCCAGTACTTC
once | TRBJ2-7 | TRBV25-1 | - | CASSPARDEQYF | TGTGCCAGCAGCCCAGCGCGCGACGAGCAGTACTTC
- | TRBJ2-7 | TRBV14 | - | CASSQDYTADEQYF | TGTGCCAGCAGCCAAGATTATACAGCTGACGAGCAGTACTTC
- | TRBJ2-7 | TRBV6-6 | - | CASSYNRAYEQYF | TGTGCCAGCAGTTACAACAGGGCCTACGAGCAGTACTTC
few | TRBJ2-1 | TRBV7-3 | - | CASSSGLPYNEQFF | TGTGCCAGCAGCTCGGGGTTGCCCTACAATGAGCAGTTCTTC
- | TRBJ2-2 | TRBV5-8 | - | CASSSGRRVSGELFF | TGTGCCAGCAGTTCCGGGAGAAGGGTCAGCGGGGAGCTGTTTTTT
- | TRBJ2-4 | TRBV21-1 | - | CASSKDEGENIQYF | TGTGCCAGCAGCAAAGATGAAGGGGAAAACATTCAGTACTTC
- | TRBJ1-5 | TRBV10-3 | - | CAISAGVGQPQHF | TGTGCCATCAGTGCAGGGGTGGGCCAGCCCCAGCATTTT
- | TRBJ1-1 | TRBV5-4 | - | CASSSQGIMNTEAFF | TGTGCCAGCAGCTCTCAGGGGATTATGAACACTGAAGCTTTCTTT
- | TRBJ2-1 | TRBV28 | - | CASTLGQERVYNEQFF | TGTGCCAGCACCCTCGGGCAGGAGAGGGTCTACAATGAGCAGTTCTTC
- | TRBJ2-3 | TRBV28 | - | CASSLSRVGADTQYF | TGTGCCAGCAGTTTGAGCCGGGTAGGGGCAGATACGCAGTATTTT
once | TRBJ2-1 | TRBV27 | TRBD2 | CASSPGGEQFF | TGTGCCAGCAGTCCGGGGGGTGAGCAGTTCTTC